This TCR beta chain was found in a study of CD8 T cells in Susac syndrome. Comment on this clonotype: The antigen is unknown.

Broader study findings: As the study acknowledged, the number of individuals in its TCR sequencing and HLA analysis was relatively small.

There are 18 residues in the CDR3. Looked up from germline, CDR1 is MGHRA and CDR2 is YSYEKL. Trimming took off 0 bases at V and 4 bases at J, with 21 bases between the two ends. CD8+ and CD4+ blood T cells underwent TCR beta sequencing. RNA totalling roughly 0.5 to 1 ug underwent reverse transcription with random hexamers. TCRdb called the immunoSEQ multiplex PCR reads again in MiXCR, with one record for every CDR3 protein. The data hold approximately 120,000 distinct CDR3 sequences, with 85% to 95% observed a single time. The chain has TRBV4-1 and TRBJ2-5; D is perhaps TRBD1 or TRBD2 (6 bases each). This clonotype was sampled from a human donor in good health. The sample was CD8+ T cells from PBMCs. CDR3 in DNA: TGCGCCAGCAGCCAAGATGAAGGGGGGCGATTGGGGAGAGAGACCCAGTACTTC. The encoded protein is CASSQDEGGRLGRETQYF.